The entry that follows covers one TCR beta chain sequence. No antigen is known for it. This CDR3 region has 14 residues. The germline gives CDR1 MNHEY, CDR2 SMNVEV (reference sequence). Trimming cost V 2 bases and J 3 bases; bases outside gene matches: 2. Primers used in a second PCR of about 6 to 12 cycles were a sample-barcoded 5' primer and a J-beta primer mix. TCRdb re-derived calls from the 5' RACE reads in MiXCR, one entry per CDR3 protein. The table lists roughly 1.4 million distinct CDR3 sequences, 45% to 70% of them singletons. The data belong to a study of blood T cells in healthy people across ages. Study observations and caveats: Diversity was estimated from one million T cells, and these estimates were considered underestimates.

The chain couples TRBV27 to TRBJ2-7; TRBD2 aligns across 9 bases. The source of this sequence is a man younger than 35 in good health. The sample was blood. CDR3 in amino acids: CASSLTSGYYEQYF. The CDR3 DNA is TGTGCCAGCAGTTTAACTAGCGGGTACTACGAGCAGTACTTC.